Sequencing of this TCR beta chain was carried out in a study of T cell repertoires and HLA-DP antigens. Study context: Alloreactive CD4+ T cells targeted HLA-DP on transduced HeLa. Sorted CD137+CD4+ samples averaged 218.4 ng DNA; pre-culture CD4+ samples, about 1,200 ng.

Looked up from germline, CDR1 is SNHLY and CDR2 is FYNNEI. V shed 4 bases and J shed 3 bases, with 11 bases lying between them. The CDR3 length is 14 residues. Notes on the study in general: Average cumulative frequency of previously undetected clones was under 40% against one allele and roughly 49% against the other.

The PCR primers covered 54 TRBV and 13 TRBJ segments. Here immunoSEQ multiplex PCR was the method, and the copy in TCRdb shows in-frame clones only, minus some. The sample yields approximately 110,000 clones, about 91% seen once. This clone was detected only once. No antigen is known for it. The chain recombines TRBV2 with TRBJ2-3, with D tentatively TRBD1 or TRBD2 (5 bases each). This receptor was obtained from a woman aged 18-29 years in good health and CMV-seronegative. Sequencing input: CD4+ T cells from PBMCs. CDR3 nucleotides: TGTGCCAGCAGTGGAGGGGCGAGGACAGATACGCAGTATTTT. This translates into CASSGGARTDTQYF.